The 13 T cell receptor beta chains listed next were all sequenced from one sample in a study of OX40 agonist ivuxolimab in advanced cancers. Only in-frame clones appear in the TCRdb table, and some are missing; sequencing was by immunoSEQ multiplex PCR. Of about 70,000 clones listed, 70% to 90% were seen once; the top ten hold approximately 0.92%. Sequenced here: CD4+ or CD8+ T cells sorted from blood, sampled in a trial of the OX40 agonist ivuxolimab. These receptors all stem from an adult with an advanced solid tumor such as melanoma, head and neck, liver or kidney cancer.

The chain recombines TRBV6-6 with TRBJ1-5; no clear D. Trimming took off 6 bases at V and 5 bases at J, with 11 bases between the two ends. Germline CDR1 reads MNHNY; CDR2 reads SVGAGI (reference sequence). The CDR3 length is 13 residues. CDR3 bases: TGTGCCAGCAGCCCTGGGTTTTATCAGCCCCAGCATTTT. Translation: CASSPGFYQPQHF.

V gene TRBV19 combines with J gene TRBJ1-1; D uncertain. The length of the CDR3 is 15 residues. Germline CDR1 and CDR2: LNHDA and SQIVND (reference sequence). Trimming shortened V by 11 bases and J by 1 base, and 20 bases separated the two germline ends. The CDR3 coding sequence is TGTGCCTCCCGGCGGATAACCACCCCGAACACTGAAGCTTTCTTT. It translates to CASRRITTPNTEAFF.

In DNA, the CDR3 is TGTGCCAGCAGCTTAGGAATGAGCACAGATACGCAGTATTTT. Its translation: CASSLGMSTDTQYF. This chain links TRBV7-9 with TRBJ2-3; D ambiguous. The CDR3 extends over 14 amino acids. V lost 1 base, J lost 0 bases, and 5 bases lay in between. Germline CDR1 and CDR2: SEHNR and FQNEAQ (reference sequence).

This rearrangement joins TRBV11-2 to TRBJ1-2, with 7 nucleotides matching TRBD1. CDR1 is SGHAT and CDR2 is FQNNGV in the germline V gene. The CDR3 runs 15 residues. V was clipped by 5 bases and J by 2 bases; unmatched bases: 8. The CDR3 here is CASSDRRTGNYGYTF. CDR3 nucleotides: TGTGCCAGCAGCGACCGCCGGACAGGAAACTATGGCTACACCTTC. The whole variable domain, remainder taken from reference TRBV11-2 and TRBJ1-2, is EAGVAQSPRYKIIEKRQSVAFWCNPISGHATLYWYQQILGQGPKLLIQFQNNGVVDDSQLPKDRFSAERLKGVDSTLKIQPAKLEDSAVYLCASSDRRTGNYGYTFGSGTRLTVV.

This chain connects TRBV7-2 to TRBJ1-3, with D unresolved. The CDR3 length is 15 residues. CDR1 is SGHTA and CDR2 is FQGNSA in the germline V gene. The V end lost 0 bases, the J end lost 0 bases, and 6 bases lay between the germline ends. CDR3 nucleotide sequence: TGTGCCAGCAGCTTAGCGCTCGGCTCTGGAAACACCATATATTTT. This encodes CASSLALGSGNTIYF.

V usage is TRBV30 and J usage is TRBJ2-1, with 12 bases that match TRBD2. CDR1 and CDR2 (germline): GTSNPN, SVGIG (reference sequence). Losses at the gene ends were 2 bases for V and 4 bases for J; bases not matched to a gene: 3. The CDR3 is 15 amino acids. The CDR3 nucleotides are TGTGCCTGGAGTCCACTAGCGGGGGGTTACAATGAGCAGTTCTTC. This gives the protein CAWSPLAGGYNEQFF.

The CDR3 region is CASSSGRGNTGELFF. CDR3 DNA: TGTGCCAGCAGCTCGGGACGGGGGAACACCGGGGAGCTGTTTTTT. The V gene is TRBV7-8, the J gene TRBJ2-2; D is tentatively TRBD1 or TRBD2 (5 bases each). The CDR3 spans 15 residues. The V end lost 4 bases, the J end lost 1 base, and 10 bases lay between the germline ends. Germline-derived CDR1 and CDR2 are SGHVS and FQNEAQ.

V is TRBV30 and J is TRBJ1-2; 7 bases agree with TRBD1. From germline, CDR1 is GTSNPN and CDR2 SVGIG (reference sequence). The CDR3 runs 15 residues. J lost 11 bases, V lost 1 base, and 16 bases had no gene match. The CDR3 nucleotides read TGTGCCTGGAGTGCGCTGCAGGGGGTAGACCTTGGATACACCTTC. This encodes CAWSALQGVDLGYTF.

The chain couples TRBV6-1 to TRBJ1-5, with D uncertain. The germline V and J ends were trimmed by 6 bases and 0 bases, with 6 bases remaining between them. Germline CDR1 MNHNS, CDR2 SASEGT. There are 13 residues in the CDR3. CDR3 amino acids: CASRSDSNQPQHF. DNA of the CDR3: TGTGCCAGCAGGTCAGATAGCAATCAGCCCCAGCATTTT.

The J gene is TRBJ1-1, the V gene TRBV7-2; a possible D gene is TRBD1 (5 bases). The germline V and J ends were trimmed by 5 bases and 2 bases, with 12 bases remaining between them. The CDR3 runs to 14 residues. Germline V gene data show CDR1 as SGHTA and CDR2 as FQGNSA. CDR3: CASSLPTANTEAFF. In DNA form, the CDR3 reads TGTGCCAGCAGCCTACCGACAGCCAACACTGAAGCTTTCTTT.

The chain carries TRBV6-1 and TRBJ2-5; 7 nucleotides agree with TRBD2. Germline V gene lookup returns CDR1 MNHNS and CDR2 SASEGT. CDR3 size: 12 residues. V was pared by 8 bases and J by 5 bases, with 5 bases of the junction left unmatched. The CDR3 DNA reads TGTGCCAGCTGGGGGGGTTGGGAGACCCAGTACTTC. It yields the protein CASWGGWETQYF.

CDR3: CASSVRDRRSGANVLTF. Here the CDR3 DNA reads TGTGCCAGCAGCGTACGGGACCGACGGTCTGGGGCCAACGTCCTGACTTTC. The J gene is TRBJ2-6, the V gene TRBV5-6; D may match TRBD1 or TRBD2 (5 bases each). CDR3 length: 17 amino acids. CDR1 is SGHDT, CDR2 YYEEEE, per germline. The V and J ends lost 4 bases and 1 base respectively, with 15 bases between them.

This chain connects TRBV7-3 to TRBJ2-5; 7 bases align to TRBD1. CDR3 length: 15 residues. Looked up from germline, CDR1 is SGHTA and CDR2 is FQGTGA. V was clipped by 5 bases and J by 2 bases; unmatched bases: 8. CDR3 sequence (DNA): TGTGCCAGCAGCCGACAGGGTACTTTACAAGAGACCCAGTACTTC. As protein: CASSRQGTLQETQYF.